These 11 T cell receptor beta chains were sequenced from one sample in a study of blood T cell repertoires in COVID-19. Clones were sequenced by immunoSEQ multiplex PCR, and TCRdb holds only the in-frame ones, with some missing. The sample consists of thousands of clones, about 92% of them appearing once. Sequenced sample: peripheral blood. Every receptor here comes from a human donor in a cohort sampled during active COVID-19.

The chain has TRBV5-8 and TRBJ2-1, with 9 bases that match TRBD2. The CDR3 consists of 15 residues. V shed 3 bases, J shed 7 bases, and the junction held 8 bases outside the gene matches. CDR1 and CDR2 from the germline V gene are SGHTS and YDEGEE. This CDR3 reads CASSSISGGGNEQFF. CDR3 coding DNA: TGTGCCAGCAGCTCGATTAGCGGGGGCGGAAATGAGCAGTTCTTC.

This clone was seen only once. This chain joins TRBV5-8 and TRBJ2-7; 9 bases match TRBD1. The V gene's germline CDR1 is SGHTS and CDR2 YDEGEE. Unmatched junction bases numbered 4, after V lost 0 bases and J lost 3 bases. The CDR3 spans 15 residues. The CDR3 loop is CASSLGTGGDYEQYF. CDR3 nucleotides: TGTGCCAGCAGCTTGGGCACAGGGGGCGACTACGAGCAGTACTTC.

The CDR3 DNA reads TGTGCCAGTAGCCGACAGCATAGTGGTACAGATACGCAGTATTTT. It translates to CASSRQHSGTDTQYF. This chain joins TRBV19 and TRBJ2-3; perhaps TRBD1 as D (5 bases). Germline lookup yields CDR1 LNHDA and CDR2 SQIVND (reference sequence). V lost 6 bases to trimming and J lost 3 bases, with 16 bases between them. The CDR3 has 15 amino acids.

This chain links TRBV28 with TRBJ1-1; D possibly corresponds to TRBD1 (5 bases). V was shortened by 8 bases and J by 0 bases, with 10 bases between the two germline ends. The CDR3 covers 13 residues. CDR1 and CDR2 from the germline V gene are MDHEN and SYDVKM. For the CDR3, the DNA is TGTGCCAGCTCGAGGACAATGAACACTGAAGCTTTCTTT. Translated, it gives CASSRTMNTEAFF.

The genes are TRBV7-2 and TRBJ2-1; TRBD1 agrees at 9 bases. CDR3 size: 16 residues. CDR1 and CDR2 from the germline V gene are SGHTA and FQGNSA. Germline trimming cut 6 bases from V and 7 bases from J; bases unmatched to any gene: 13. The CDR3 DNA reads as TGTGCCAGCAGGGTTTTTACAGGGGGCGCGGGGAATGAGCAGTTCTTC. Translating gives CASRVFTGGAGNEQFF.

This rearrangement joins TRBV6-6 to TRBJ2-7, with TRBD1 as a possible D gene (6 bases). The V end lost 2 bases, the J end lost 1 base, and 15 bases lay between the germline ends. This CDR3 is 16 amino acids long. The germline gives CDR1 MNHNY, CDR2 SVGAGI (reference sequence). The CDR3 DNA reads TGTGCCAGCAGTTACCCCCCGGGACATTCGTCCTACGAGCAGTACTTC. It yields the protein CASSYPPGHSSYEQYF.

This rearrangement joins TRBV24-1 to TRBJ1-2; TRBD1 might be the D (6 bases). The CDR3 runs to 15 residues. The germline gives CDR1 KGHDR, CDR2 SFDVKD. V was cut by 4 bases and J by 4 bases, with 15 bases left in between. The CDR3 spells CATSERTAGSYGYTF. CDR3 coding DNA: TGTGCCACCAGTGAGCGGACAGCTGGGAGCTATGGCTACACCTTC.

The DNA of the CDR3 is TGTGCCAGCAGCGCCGTTTCCGGAGACACTGAAGCTTTCTTT. It is translated as CASSAVSGDTEAFF. The chain carries TRBV7-9 and TRBJ1-1, with unresolved D. The CDR3 has 14 residues. Germline CDR1 reads SEHNR; CDR2 reads FQNEAQ (reference sequence). The germline V and J ends were trimmed by 5 bases and 3 bases, with 13 bases remaining between them.

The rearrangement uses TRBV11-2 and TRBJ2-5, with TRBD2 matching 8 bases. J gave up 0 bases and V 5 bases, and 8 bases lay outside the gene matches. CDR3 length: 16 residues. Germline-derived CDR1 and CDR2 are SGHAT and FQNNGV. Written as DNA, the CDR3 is TGTGCCAGCAGCCGTCTCCGCGGGGGGAACCAAGAGACCCAGTACTTC. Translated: CASSRLRGGNQETQYF.

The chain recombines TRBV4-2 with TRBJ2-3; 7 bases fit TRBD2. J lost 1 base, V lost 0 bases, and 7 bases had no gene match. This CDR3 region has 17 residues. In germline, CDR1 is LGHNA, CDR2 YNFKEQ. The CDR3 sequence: CASSQDYRGVGTDTQYF. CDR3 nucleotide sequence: TGTGCCAGCAGCCAAGATTACCGGGGGGTGGGCACAGATACGCAGTATTTT.

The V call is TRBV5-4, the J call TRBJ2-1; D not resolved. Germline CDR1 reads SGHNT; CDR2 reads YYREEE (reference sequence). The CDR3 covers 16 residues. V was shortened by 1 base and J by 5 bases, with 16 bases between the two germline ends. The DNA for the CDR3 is TGTGCCAGCAGCTTGAGAGTGGTGGTAAGAGACAATGAGCAGTTCTTC. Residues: CASSLRVVVRDNEQFF.